These T cell receptor beta chains were read from a single sample in a study of Tregs in tolerant kidney transplant recipients. This table comes from immunoSEQ multiplex PCR, and its TCRdb copy is limited to in-frame clones, with some not included. The sample lists around 77,000 clones, approximately 98% occurring once. The source was CD4+ T cells from blood, collected before the transplant. The receptors come from a human donor who received a combined kidney and bone marrow transplant. The CDR3 runs from the conserved cysteine through the conserved F or W. D genes are given only for firm matches. Where a row states a size, it is once, few, many or the class of an expanded clone; other rows omit it.

- | - | TRBJ2-7 | TRBV29-1 | 11 | TGCAGCGTTGGCACAGCCTACGAGCAGTACTTC | CSVGTAYEQYF
- | - | TRBJ2-7 | TRBV10-3 | 15 | TGTGCCATCAGTGAGGGCCAGGGGATTTCTTACGAGCAGTACTTC | CAISEGQGISYEQYF
- | - | TRBJ1-1 | TRBV7-9 | 13 | TGTGCCAGCAGCTTGTTCGGGAACACTGAAGCTTTCTTT | CASSLFGNTEAFF
- | - | TRBJ1-1 | TRBV6-1 | 15 | TGTGCCAGCAGTGAATTAGCACGCCGGATTTCGGAAGCTTTCTTT | CASSELARRISEAFF
- | - | TRBJ1-6 | TRBV10-3 | 14 | TGTGCCATCAGCGGACAGAAGGATAATTCACCCCTCCACTTT | CAISGQKDNSPLHF
- | TRBD2 | TRBJ2-3 | TRBV28 | 17 | TGTGCCAGCAGTCCCTGGACTAGCGGGGGAGACACAGATACGCAGTATTTT | CASSPWTSGGDTDTQYF
- | TRBD1 | TRBJ1-4 | TRBV2 | 17 | TGTGCCAGCAGTGAAGGCCGACTCGGGACAGACAATGAAAAACTGTTTTTT | CASSEGRLGTDNEKLFF
- | - | TRBJ2-1 | TRBV19 | 14 | TGTGCCAGTAGTGTTCGGAGCTCCTACAATGAGCAGTTCTTC | CASSVRSSYNEQFF
once | - | TRBJ1-6 | TRBV7-8 | 16 | TGTGCCAGCAGCTTACCCTCCACTGGCGGCAATTCACCCCTCCACTTT | CASSLPSTGGNSPLHF
- | - | TRBJ1-5 | TRBV5-1 | 13 | TGCGCCAGCAGCTTGGCCTCGGATCAGCCCCAGCATTTT | CASSLASDQPQHF